Each of the 12 T cell receptor beta chains below was sequenced from the same sample in a study of radiotherapy plus CTLA-4 blockade in lung cancer. The protocol was immunoSEQ multiplex PCR, while the TCRdb copy is restricted to in-frame clones and leaves out a portion. The sample lists around 20,000 clones; approximately 85% were seen once. This specimen consisted of peripheral blood, obtained from a patient treated with radiotherapy plus ipilimumab. The receptor source for this set is a human donor with non-small cell lung cancer whose response to radiotherapy plus ipilimumab could not be evaluated.

The chain recombines TRBV6-5 with TRBJ1-1; 11 nucleotides match TRBD1. CDR3 size: 15 residues. Germline CDR1 MNHEY, CDR2 SVGAGI. Losses at the gene ends were 2 bases for V and 5 bases for J; bases not matched to a gene: 4. The CDR3 protein is CASSYGGQGGTEAFF. CDR3 coding DNA: TGTGCCAGCAGTTACGGGGGACAGGGGGGAACTGAAGCTTTCTTT.

This chain connects TRBV18 to TRBJ2-1; 7 bases are shared with TRBD1. The CDR3 length is 15 residues. Germline assignment: CDR1 KGHSH and CDR2 LQKENI. The V and J ends lost 3 bases and 1 base, in that order; junction bases with no gene match: 3. The CDR3 region has the DNA TGTGCCAGCTCACCGGACAGGTGGTCCTACAATGAGCAGTTCTTC. Translation: CASSPDRWSYNEQFF.

This clone was counted a few times. J is TRBJ2-7 and V is TRBV5-1; 9 bases align to TRBD1. CDR1 SGHRS and CDR2 YFSETQ come from the germline V gene. This CDR3 spans 15 amino acids. Losses at the gene ends were 0 bases for V and 3 bases for J; bases not matched to a gene: 4. In DNA, the CDR3 is TGCGCCAGCAGCTTGGAGCGGGACAGGGTCTACGAGCAGTACTTC. The encoded protein is CASSLERDRVYEQYF.

The chain uses TRBV5-1 and TRBJ2-5, with 10 nucleotides matching TRBD2. Germline V gene data show CDR1 as SGHRS and CDR2 as YFSETQ. The CDR3 extends over 16 amino acids. The V segment lost 2 bases and the J segment 0 bases; nucleotides outside the gene matches: 4. CDR3 nucleotides: TGCGCCAGCAGCTTTCGGACTAGCGGAAACCAAGAGACCCAGTACTTC. It yields the protein CASSFRTSGNQETQYF.

The chain recombines TRBV6-6 with TRBJ2-5; a weak D match, TRBD2 (6 bases). This CDR3 is 14 amino acids long. V was trimmed by 6 bases and J by 2 bases, leaving 13 bases between them. Germline values: CDR1 MNHNY, CDR2 SVGAGI (reference sequence). CDR3 sequence: CASSPPAGQETQYF. CDR3 sequence (DNA): TGTGCCAGCAGCCCGCCCGCGGGACAAGAGACCCAGTACTTC.

The chain has TRBV7-2 and TRBJ2-3, with a weak D call TRBD1 (5 bases). CDR1 and CDR2 (germline): SGHTA, FQGNSA. The CDR3 extends over 15 amino acids. The V end was cut by 1 base, the J end by 0 bases, with 8 bases between. The DNA for the CDR3 is TGTGCCAGCAGCTTAGGGGGCACTAGCACAGATACGCAGTATTTT. Amino acid sequence: CASSLGGTSTDTQYF.

This chain uses TRBV4-3 with TRBJ1-6, with 7 bases matching TRBD1. V lost 4 bases and J lost 6; bases outside the gene matches: 3. The CDR3 contains 14 residues. Per the germline V gene, CDR1 is LGHNA and CDR2 is YSLEER. The CDR3 here is CASSLRQGNSPLHF. Written as DNA, the CDR3 is TGCGCCAGCAGCCTACGACAGGGTAATTCACCCCTCCACTTT.

The chain recombines TRBV6-5 with TRBJ2-2; 8 bases line up with TRBD1. CDR3 length: 14 amino acids. Germline values: CDR1 MNHEY, CDR2 SVGAGI. Trimming took 8 bases from V and 4 from J; bases not matched to a gene: 6. The CDR3 region has the DNA TGTGCCAGCCACCCGACAGGGGTCACCGGGGAGCTGTTTTTT. It encodes CASHPTGVTGELFF.

The chain is built from TRBV18 and TRBJ2-5; maybe TRBD1 (6 bases). Germline CDR1 is KGHSH and CDR2 is LQKENI. Trimming cost V 6 bases and J 0 bases, with 11 bases left between them. The CDR3 totals 14 residues. The CDR3 here is CASSPRQDQETQYF. For the CDR3, the DNA is TGTGCCAGCTCTCCTCGACAGGACCAAGAGACCCAGTACTTC. The complete variable domain, with remaining parts taken from reference TRBV18 and TRBJ2-5, reads NAGVMQNPRHLVRRRGQEARLRCSPMKGHSHVYWYRQLPEEGLKFMVYLQKENIIDESGMPKERFSAEFPKEGPSILRIQQVVRGDSAAYFCASSPRQDQETQYFGPGTRLLVL.

A single count supports this clone. This rearrangement joins TRBV7-9 to TRBJ2-5; maybe TRBD2 (5 bases). V lost 5 bases to trimming and J lost 2 bases, with 18 bases between them. In germline, CDR1 is SEHNR, CDR2 FQNEAQ (reference sequence). The CDR3 extends over 16 amino acids. CDR3 amino acids: CASSQNPGSSQETQYF. CDR3 in DNA: TGTGCCAGCAGCCAGAACCCGGGGTCCTCGCAAGAGACCCAGTACTTC.

In this sample, this clone turned up a few times. The chain links TRBV28 to TRBJ2-3; 9 bases fit TRBD2. V trimming: 3 bases; J trimming: 0 bases; junction bases outside the gene matches: 7. CDR1 and CDR2 from the germline V gene are MDHEN and SYDVKM. The CDR3 is 17 amino acids. This chain's CDR3 is CASSLTSGTPSTDTQYF. CDR3 coding DNA: TGTGCCAGCAGTTTGACTAGCGGAACGCCTAGCACAGATACGCAGTATTTT.

This clone was observed a few times. The genes are TRBV28 and TRBJ2-5, with D perhaps matching TRBD1 (6 bases). V lost 7 bases and J lost 5, with 23 bases in between. Germline CDR1 reads MDHEN; CDR2 reads SYDVKM. This CDR3 is 16 amino acids long. DNA for the CDR3: TGTGCCAGCACCCAGGACAGTCGAGGAATGAGGGAGACCCAGTACTTC. Its translation: CASTQDSRGMRETQYF.